This entry concerns a single TCR beta chain. Its target is unknown. TCRdb keeps only in-frame clones here, not all; method: immunoSEQ multiplex PCR. The table lists approximately 110,000 clones, roughly 91% of them singletons. Germline V CDR1 and CDR2: SEHNR, FQNEAQ (reference sequence). This CDR3 has 15 residues. After removal of 5 bases from V and 3 bases from J, the junction contained 2 bases not matched to a gene. This record comes from a study of T cell responses to AZD1222 COVID-19 vaccine. Whole-study results and caveats: CD4 TCRs associated with vaccination spanned spike, dominating at 160-218 and 743-854. Spike-specific TCR breadth and depth rose after two AZD1222 doses. White British ancestry dominated among donors, who included more females, and clonal diversity was possibly underestimated.

Sequencing was performed on peripheral blood, taken on day 0 of AZD1222 vaccination. The rearrangement uses TRBV7-9 and TRBJ2-3, with 13 bases fitting TRBD2. This sequence was found in an adult in good health. The CDR3 loop is CASSRTSGGTDTQYF. The CDR3 bases are TGTGCCAGCAGCCGGACTAGCGGGGGTACAGATACGCAGTATTTT.